This TCR beta chain was recorded in a study of blood T cell repertoires in COVID-19. Overall study context: T cells, B-cell-depleted T cells, or PBMCs supplied cDNA or gDNA.

With V trimmed by 3 bases and J by 0 bases, 5 bases remained unmatched. CDR3 length: 15 amino acids. Germline V gene lookup returns CDR1 SGDLS and CDR2 YYNGEE. Per the study methods: Amplifying reference gene primers gave estimates of nucleated cell counts. The data were produced by immunoSEQ multiplex PCR, yet TCRdb's version contains in-frame clones alone and is incomplete. D and trimming come from the DNA, and the V and J calls and clone size come from that table. The sample lists about 28,000 clones, 81% occurring once. The sequencing sample was made of peripheral blood. The clonotype originates from a woman aged 55-70 years with acute or convalescent COVID-19. The chain combines TRBV9 with TRBJ1-1, with 7 nucleotides matching TRBD1. The CDR3 region has the DNA TGTGCCAGCAGCGCCACAGGGGCGATGAACACTGAAGCTTTCTTT. It specifies CASSATGAMNTEAFF.